The 17 T cell receptor beta chains presented below share a single source sample, sequenced in a study of patients and donors after allogeneic stem cell transplantation. TCRdb itself ran the RT-PCR reads through MiXCR, one entry per CDR3 protein. The profile shows about 89,000 distinct CDR3 sequences, 40% to 60% of them singletons. The sequencing input was blood, either unsorted or a sorted T cell fraction (not recorded which). Every receptor here comes from a human donor who was either an allogeneic HSCT recipient or a stem cell or donor lymphocyte infusion donor (not recorded which). It is not recorded whose cells these are; they may come from a transplant donor.

V usage is TRBV5-1 and J usage is TRBJ2-1, with 9 positions matching TRBD2. CDR3 length: 16 amino acids. With 2 bases clipped from V and 4 bases from J, the junction kept 7 bases outside the gene matches. Germline CDR1 and CDR2: SGHRS and YFSETQ. In nucleotides, the CDR3 is TGCGCCAGCAGCTTTGAAGCGGGAGGACCATACAATGAGCAGTTCTTC. It encodes CASSFEAGGPYNEQFF.

This chain uses TRBV7-2 with TRBJ2-5; D remains unclear. The germline V and J ends were trimmed by 4 bases and 3 bases, with 9 bases remaining between them. The CDR3 covers 13 residues. The germline V gene encodes CDR1 SGHTA and CDR2 FQGNSA. The CDR3 DNA reads TGTGCCAGCAGCTATTACACGGAAGAGACCCAGTACTTC. Protein product: CASSYYTEETQYF.

V usage is TRBV12-3 or TRBV12-4 and J usage is TRBJ1-2; D not resolved. CDR3 length: 13 amino acids. Between the trimmed V and J ends, which lost 0 bases and 6 bases, there was a span of 8 bases. CDR3: CASSLAGFNGYTF. The CDR3 DNA is TGTGCCAGCAGTTTAGCGGGTTTCAATGGCTACACCTTC.

This sequence joins TRBV20-1 and TRBJ1-5; TRBD1 is a possible D gene (5 bases). The CDR3 spans 14 residues. Germline CDR1 and CDR2: DFQATT and SNEGSKA (reference sequence). Trimming left V 1 base short and J 4 bases short, with 11 bases between. The CDR3 spells CSARVWQGNQPQHF. Written as DNA, the CDR3 is TGCAGTGCTAGAGTCTGGCAGGGTAATCAGCCCCAGCATTTT.

This chain connects TRBV27 to TRBJ2-7; the match to TRBD2 covers 7 bases. This CDR3 is 15 amino acids long. Germline-derived CDR1 and CDR2 are MNHEY and SMNVEV (reference sequence). V shed 4 bases, J shed 2 bases, and the junction held 8 bases outside the gene matches. Here the CDR3 reads CASSSSRELTYEQYF. The CDR3 nucleotides are TGTGCCAGCAGTTCCTCGCGGGAGTTGACCTACGAGCAGTACTTC.

This clonotype was seen once. A read error may produce the germline difference seen at one junction end. The J gene is TRBJ1-5, the V gene TRBV28; D uncertain. The CDR3 is made up of 15 amino acids. CDR1 is MDHEN, CDR2 SYDVKM, per germline. The chain's CDR3 is CTSSPLGGGNQPQHF. The CDR3 DNA sequence: TGTACCAGCAGTCCCCTCGGCGGTGGCAATCAGCCCCAGCATTTT.

V usage is TRBV15 and J usage is TRBJ2-7, with TRBD1 matching over 9 bases. Per the germline V gene, CDR1 is LNHNV and CDR2 is YYDKDF (reference sequence). The CDR3 totals 14 residues. V dropped 3 bases and J dropped 8; count of bases not matched to a gene: 8. DNA of the CDR3: TGTGCCACCAGCAGGGGGGAACAGGGGGCCCAGCAGTACTTC. Translating it yields CATSRGEQGAQQYF.

The chain couples TRBV20-1 to TRBJ1-1; TRBD1 matches 7 bases. CDR3 size: 12 residues. Per germline, CDR1 DFQATT and CDR2 SNEGSKA (reference sequence). V was clipped by 6 bases and J by 0 bases; unmatched bases: 1. Written as DNA, the CDR3 is TGCAGTGCAGACAGGGTGAACACTGAAGCTTTCTTT. This sequence encodes CSADRVNTEAFF.

The J gene is TRBJ1-5, the V gene TRBV4-1; TRBD1 aligns across 8 bases. The CDR3 is made up of 17 amino acids. Per germline, CDR1 MGHRA and CDR2 YSYEKL. J gave up 2 bases and V 1 base, and 7 bases lay outside the gene matches. The DNA of the CDR3 is TGCGCCAGCAGCCAAGGACAGGGGAGCGGCGGCAATCAGCCCCAGCATTTT. Translating it yields CASSQGQGSGGNQPQHF.

The chain links TRBV5-1 to TRBJ2-3; 8 positions match TRBD2. V dropped 2 bases and J dropped 3; count of bases not matched to a gene: 2. Germline CDR1 and CDR2: SGHRS and YFSETQ. The CDR3 loop spans 14 amino acids. The CDR3 reads CASSFQRETDTQYF. In DNA, the CDR3 is TGCGCCAGCAGCTTCCAGCGGGAGACAGATACGCAGTATTTT. The entire variable domain, with the rest obtained from reference TRBV5-1 and TRBJ2-3, is as follows: KAGVTQTPRYLIKTRGQQVTLSCSPISGHRSVSWYQQTPGQGLQFLFEYFSETQRNKGNFPGRFSGRQFSNSRSEMNVSTLELGDSALYLCASSFQRETDTQYFGPGTRLTVL.

V and J are TRBV7-6 and TRBJ2-2, with TRBD2 matching over 7 bases. V shed 8 bases, J shed 4 bases, and the junction held 7 bases outside the gene matches. This CDR3 has 14 residues. The germline V gene encodes CDR1 SGHVS and CDR2 FNYEAQ. CDR3 sequence: CASLSGVSTGELFF. CDR3 in DNA: TGTGCCAGCCTCAGCGGGGTTAGCACCGGGGAGCTGTTTTTT.

The sample holds a few counts of this clonotype. The rearrangement links TRBV12-3 or TRBV12-4 to TRBJ1-1; D is unresolved. V lost 5 bases and J 1 base, leaving 11 bases between the germline ends. The CDR3 length is 14 residues. The CDR3 spells CASSPRLSNTEAFF. The CDR3 coding sequence is TGTGCCAGCAGTCCCCGACTCTCGAACACTGAAGCTTTCTTT.

This rearrangement joins TRBV4-3 to TRBJ2-7; D is unclear. V was shortened by 2 bases and J by 3 bases, with 17 bases between the two germline ends. The CDR3 sequence is 16 residues long. Germline values: CDR1 LGHNA, CDR2 YSLEER. CDR3 nucleotides: TGCGCCAGCAGCCAACGATACAGTTTAGGATACTACGAGCAGTACTTC. Its protein is CASSQRYSLGYYEQYF.

This clonotype showed up just a few times. V gene TRBV27 combines with J gene TRBJ1-4, with a tentative D call TRBD1 (6 bases). The CDR3 runs to 15 residues. In germline, CDR1 is MNHEY, CDR2 SMNVEV (reference sequence). V gave up 6 bases and J gave up 8 bases, with 19 bases separating them. This CDR3 reads CASSEGSGDGEKLFF. The CDR3 DNA is TGTGCCAGCAGCGAAGGTTCAGGGGACGGGGAAAAACTGTTTTTT.

Only a few counts were recorded for this clonotype. The rearrangement joins TRBV4-1 to TRBJ1-1; no firm D call. The CDR3 is made up of 15 amino acids. The V gene's germline CDR1 is MGHRA and CDR2 YSYEKL. The V and J ends lost 4 bases and 1 base respectively, with 13 bases between them. CDR3 sequence reads: CASSPLQLANTEAFF. The DNA for the CDR3 is TGCGCCAGCAGCCCCCTTCAGCTAGCGAACACTGAAGCTTTCTTT.

The CDR3 protein is CSASSPGTGYRDTQYF. The CDR3 DNA reads TGCAGTGCTAGTTCCCCCGGGACAGGGTATCGAGATACGCAGTATTTT. The gene calls are TRBV20-1 and TRBJ2-3; 9 positions agree with TRBD1. Trimming cost V 3 bases and J 5 bases; bases outside gene matches: 12. The CDR3 length is 16 residues. Germline values: CDR1 DFQATT, CDR2 SNEGSKA (reference sequence).

The chain links TRBV12-5 to TRBJ1-1, with D possibly TRBD1 on 6 matching bases. The CDR3 has 11 residues. V dropped 8 bases and J dropped 8 bases, with 12 bases sitting between them. Per germline, CDR1 LGHNT and CDR2 FRNRAP. In DNA form, the CDR3 reads TGTGCTAGTAGGGACAACCGAGAAGCTTTCTTT. Protein: CASRDNREAFF.